The T cell receptor beta chain described here comes from a study of OX40 agonist ivuxolimab in advanced cancers. The wider study: The mean age was 60 years, ranging from roughly 23 to 90, with approximately 83% of participants male.

Assay: immunoSEQ multiplex PCR; the TCRdb copy retains only in-frame clones and omits some. Among 40,000 to 45,000 clones, 85% to 95% were seen once, and the ten largest hold 13% to 15%. Turning to this clone: The conserved phenylalanine or tryptophan normally closing the CDR3 is absent here, so this likely arose from a read error. Because the CDR3's place on the DNA is in doubt, the DNA is left out and the CDR3 is given as listed by TCRdb.

Baseline was the first blood sampling point, followed by cycle 4 day 1 and cycle 7 day 1. From germline, CDR1 is LGHNA and CDR2 YSLEER. The length of the CDR3 is 8 amino acids, counting both ends. The source of this sequence is an adult with an advanced solid tumor such as melanoma, head and neck, liver or kidney cancer. The specimen comprised CD4+ or CD8+ T cells sorted from blood, sampled in a trial of the OX40 agonist ivuxolimab. The chain has TRBV4-3 and TRBJ1-1; the table names TRBD1, a call not compared with the DNA. This CDR3 reads CASSIDRR.